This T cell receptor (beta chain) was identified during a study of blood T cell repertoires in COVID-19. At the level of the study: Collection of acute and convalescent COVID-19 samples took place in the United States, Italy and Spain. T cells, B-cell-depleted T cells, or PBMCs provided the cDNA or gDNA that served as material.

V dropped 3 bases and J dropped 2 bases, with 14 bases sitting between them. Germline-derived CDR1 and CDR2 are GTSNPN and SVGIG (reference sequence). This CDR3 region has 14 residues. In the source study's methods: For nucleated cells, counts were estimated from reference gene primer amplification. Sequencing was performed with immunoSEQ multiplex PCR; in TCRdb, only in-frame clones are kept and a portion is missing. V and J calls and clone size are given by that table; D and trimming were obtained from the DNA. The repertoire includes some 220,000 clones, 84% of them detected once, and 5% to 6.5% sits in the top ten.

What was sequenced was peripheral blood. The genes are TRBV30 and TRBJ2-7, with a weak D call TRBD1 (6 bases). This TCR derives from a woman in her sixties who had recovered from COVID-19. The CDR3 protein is CAWSYGTQTYEQYF. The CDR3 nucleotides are TGTGCCTGGAGCTATGGGACACAGACCTACGAGCAGTACTTC.